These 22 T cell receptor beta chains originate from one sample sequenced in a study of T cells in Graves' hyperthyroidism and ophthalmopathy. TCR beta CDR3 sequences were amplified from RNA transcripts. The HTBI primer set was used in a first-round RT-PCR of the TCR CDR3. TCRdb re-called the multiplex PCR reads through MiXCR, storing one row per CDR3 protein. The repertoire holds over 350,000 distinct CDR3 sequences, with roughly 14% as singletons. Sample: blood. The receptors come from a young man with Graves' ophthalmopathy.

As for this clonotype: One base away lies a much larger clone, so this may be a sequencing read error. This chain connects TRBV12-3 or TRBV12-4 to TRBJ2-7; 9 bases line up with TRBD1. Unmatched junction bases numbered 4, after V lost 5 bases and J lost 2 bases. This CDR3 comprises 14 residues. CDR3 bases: TGTGCCAGCAGTACGGACAGGGGCGCCTACGAGCAGTACTTC. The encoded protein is CASSTDRGAYEQYF.

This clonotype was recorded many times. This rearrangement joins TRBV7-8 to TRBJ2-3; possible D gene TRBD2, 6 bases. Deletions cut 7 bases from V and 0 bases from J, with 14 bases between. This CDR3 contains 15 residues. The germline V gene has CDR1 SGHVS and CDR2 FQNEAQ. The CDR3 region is CASNHVAGSTDTQYF. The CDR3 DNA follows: TGTGCCAGCAACCACGTGGCGGGGAGCACAGATACGCAGTATTTT. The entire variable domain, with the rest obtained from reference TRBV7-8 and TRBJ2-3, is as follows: GAGVSQSPRYKVAKRGQDVALRCDPISGHVSLFWYQQALGQGPEFLTYFQNEAQLDKSGLPSDRFFAERPEGSVSTLKIQRTQQEDSAVYLCASNHVAGSTDTQYFGPGTRLTVL.

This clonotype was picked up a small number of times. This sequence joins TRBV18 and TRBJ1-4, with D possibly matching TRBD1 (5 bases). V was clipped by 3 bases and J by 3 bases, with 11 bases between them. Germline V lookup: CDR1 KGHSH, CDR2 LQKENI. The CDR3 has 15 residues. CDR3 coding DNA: TGTGCCAGCTCACCTCGGGGGGGACCTAATGAAAAACTGTTTTTT. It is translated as CASSPRGGPNEKLFF.

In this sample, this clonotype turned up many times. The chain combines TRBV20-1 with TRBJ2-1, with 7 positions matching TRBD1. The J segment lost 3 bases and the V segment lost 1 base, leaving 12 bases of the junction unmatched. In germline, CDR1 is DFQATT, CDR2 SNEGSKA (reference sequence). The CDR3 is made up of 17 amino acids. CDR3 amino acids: CSARGIGTGAYYNEQFF. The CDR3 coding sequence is TGCAGTGCTAGAGGTATCGGTACAGGGGCATACTACAATGAGCAGTTCTTC.

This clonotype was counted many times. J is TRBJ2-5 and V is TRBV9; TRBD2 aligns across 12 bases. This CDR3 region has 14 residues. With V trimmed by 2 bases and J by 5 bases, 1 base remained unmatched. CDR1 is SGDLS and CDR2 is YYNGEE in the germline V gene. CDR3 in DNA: TGTGCCAGCAGCGTGACTAGCGGGAGTGAGACCCAGTACTTC. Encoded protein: CASSVTSGSETQYF.

The DNA of the CDR3 is TGTGCCTGGAGCACCCTAGGAGGTACTGAAGCTTTCTTT. Its protein product is CAWSTLGGTEAFF. J is TRBJ1-1 and V is TRBV30; no reliable D call. Germline assignment: CDR1 GTSNPN and CDR2 SVGIG (reference sequence). The length of the CDR3 is 13 residues. V was clipped by 3 bases and J by 5 bases, with 13 bases between them. The full variable domain, completed using reference TRBV30 and TRBJ1-1, is SQTIHQWPATLVQPVGSPLSLECTVEGTSNPNLYWYRQAAGRGLQLLFYSVGIGQISSEVPQNLSASRPQDRQFILSSKKLLLSDSGFYLCAWSTLGGTEAFFGQGTRLTVV.

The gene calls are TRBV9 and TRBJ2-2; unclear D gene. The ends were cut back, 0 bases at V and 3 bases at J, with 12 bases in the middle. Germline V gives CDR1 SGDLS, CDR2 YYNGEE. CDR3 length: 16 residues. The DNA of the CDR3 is TGTGCCAGCAGCGTAGCTTCGAGGATAGACACCGGGGAGCTGTTTTTT. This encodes CASSVASRIDTGELFF.

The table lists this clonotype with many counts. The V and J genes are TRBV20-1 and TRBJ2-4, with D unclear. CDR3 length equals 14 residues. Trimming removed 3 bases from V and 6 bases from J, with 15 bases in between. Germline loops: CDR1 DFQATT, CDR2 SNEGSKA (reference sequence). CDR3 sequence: CSASSPAERNIQYF. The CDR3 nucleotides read TGCAGTGCTAGTTCTCCGGCTGAAAGAAACATTCAGTACTTC.

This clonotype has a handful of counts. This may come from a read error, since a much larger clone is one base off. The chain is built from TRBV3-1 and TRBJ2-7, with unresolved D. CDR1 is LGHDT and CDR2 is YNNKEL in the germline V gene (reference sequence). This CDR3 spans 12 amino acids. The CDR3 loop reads CVSSQEVYEQYF. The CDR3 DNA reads TGTGTCAGCAGCCAAGAGGTTTACGAGCAGTACTTC.

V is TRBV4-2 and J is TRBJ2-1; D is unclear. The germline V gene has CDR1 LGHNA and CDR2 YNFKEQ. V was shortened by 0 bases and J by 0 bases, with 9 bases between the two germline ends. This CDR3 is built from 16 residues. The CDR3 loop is CASSQDLYSSYNEQFF. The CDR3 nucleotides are TGTGCCAGCAGCCAAGATCTCTACAGCTCCTACAATGAGCAGTTCTTC.

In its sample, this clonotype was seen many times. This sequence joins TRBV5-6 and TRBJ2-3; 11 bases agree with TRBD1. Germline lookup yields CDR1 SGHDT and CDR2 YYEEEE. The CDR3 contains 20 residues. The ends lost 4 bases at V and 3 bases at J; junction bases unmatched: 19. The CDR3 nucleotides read TGTGCCAGCAGCCTCGAAGGGACAGGGGGGCTAGCGGGAAGGACAGATACGCAGTATTTT. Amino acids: CASSLEGTGGLAGRTDTQYF.

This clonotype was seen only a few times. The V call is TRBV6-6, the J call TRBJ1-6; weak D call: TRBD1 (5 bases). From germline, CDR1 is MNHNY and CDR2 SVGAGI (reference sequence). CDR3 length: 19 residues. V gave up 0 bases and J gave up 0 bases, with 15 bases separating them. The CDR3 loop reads CASSYSRTGVSSYNSPLHF. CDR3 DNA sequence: TGTGCCAGCAGTTACTCGCGGACGGGGGTTAGCTCCTATAATTCACCCCTCCACTTT.

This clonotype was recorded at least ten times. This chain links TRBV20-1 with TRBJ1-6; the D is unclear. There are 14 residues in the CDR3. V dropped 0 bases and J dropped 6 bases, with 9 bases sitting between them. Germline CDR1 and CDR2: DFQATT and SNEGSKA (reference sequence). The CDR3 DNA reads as TGCAGTGCTAGAGATAGTCCCAGTAATTCACCCCTCCACTTT. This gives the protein CSARDSPSNSPLHF.

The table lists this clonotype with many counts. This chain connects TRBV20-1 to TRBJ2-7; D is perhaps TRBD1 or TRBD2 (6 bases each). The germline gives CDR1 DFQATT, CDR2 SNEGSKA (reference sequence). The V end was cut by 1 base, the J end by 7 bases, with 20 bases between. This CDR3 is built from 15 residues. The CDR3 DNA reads TGCAGTGCTAGAGTTTCGGGGGCGGGAATTAGGGAGCAGTACTTC. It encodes CSARVSGAGIREQYF.

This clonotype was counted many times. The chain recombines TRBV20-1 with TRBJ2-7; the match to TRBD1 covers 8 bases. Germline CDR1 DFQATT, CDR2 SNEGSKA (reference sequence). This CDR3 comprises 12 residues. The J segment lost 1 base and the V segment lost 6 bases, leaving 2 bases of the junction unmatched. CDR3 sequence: CSARDRSYEQYF. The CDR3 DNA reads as TGCAGTGCACGGGACAGGTCCTACGAGCAGTACTTC.

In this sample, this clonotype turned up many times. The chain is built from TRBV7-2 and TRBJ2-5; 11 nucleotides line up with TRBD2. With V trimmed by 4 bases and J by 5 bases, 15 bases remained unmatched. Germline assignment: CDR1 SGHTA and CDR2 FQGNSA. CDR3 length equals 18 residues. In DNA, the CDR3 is TGTGCCAGCAGCTATACCTTCGGGTCTAGCGGGAGGTTGGAGACCCAGTACTTC. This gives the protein CASSYTFGSSGRLETQYF.

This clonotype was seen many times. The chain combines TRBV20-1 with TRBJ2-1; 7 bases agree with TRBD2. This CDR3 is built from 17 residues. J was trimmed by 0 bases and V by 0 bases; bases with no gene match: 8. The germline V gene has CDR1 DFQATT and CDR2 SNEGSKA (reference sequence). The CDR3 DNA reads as TGCAGTGCTAGAGATAGTCAGCGGGGCAGCTCCTACAATGAGCAGTTCTTC. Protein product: CSARDSQRGSSYNEQFF.

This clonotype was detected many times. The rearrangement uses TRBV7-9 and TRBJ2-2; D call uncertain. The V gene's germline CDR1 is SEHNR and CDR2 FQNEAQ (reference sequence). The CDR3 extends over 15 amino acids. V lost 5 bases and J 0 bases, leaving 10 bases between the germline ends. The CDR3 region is CASSARVANTGELFF. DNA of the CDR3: TGTGCCAGCAGCGCAAGGGTCGCGAACACCGGGGAGCTGTTTTTT.

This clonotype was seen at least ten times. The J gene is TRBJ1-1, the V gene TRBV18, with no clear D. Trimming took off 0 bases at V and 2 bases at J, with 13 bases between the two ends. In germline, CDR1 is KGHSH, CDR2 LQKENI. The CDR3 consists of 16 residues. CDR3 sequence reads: CASSPPSMRDNTEAFF. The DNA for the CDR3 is TGTGCCAGCTCACCACCCTCGATGCGGGATAACACTGAAGCTTTCTTT. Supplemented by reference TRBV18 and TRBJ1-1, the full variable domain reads NAGVMQNPRHLVRRRGQEARLRCSPMKGHSHVYWYRQLPEEGLKFMVYLQKENIIDESGMPKERFSAEFPKEGPSILRIQQVVRGDSAAYFCASSPPSMRDNTEAFFGQGTRLTVV.

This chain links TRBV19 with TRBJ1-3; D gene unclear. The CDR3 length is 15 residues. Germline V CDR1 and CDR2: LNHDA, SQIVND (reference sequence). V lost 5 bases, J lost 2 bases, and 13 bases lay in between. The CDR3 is CASSPPRGAGNTIYF. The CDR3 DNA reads TGTGCCAGTAGTCCTCCCCGCGGTGCTGGAAACACCATATATTTT.

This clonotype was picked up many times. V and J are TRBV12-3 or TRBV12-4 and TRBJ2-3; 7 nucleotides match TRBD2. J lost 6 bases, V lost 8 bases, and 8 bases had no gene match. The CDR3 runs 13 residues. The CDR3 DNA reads TGTGCCAGCCTTAGGGTGGGGGGGGATACGCAGTATTTT. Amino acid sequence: CASLRVGGDTQYF.

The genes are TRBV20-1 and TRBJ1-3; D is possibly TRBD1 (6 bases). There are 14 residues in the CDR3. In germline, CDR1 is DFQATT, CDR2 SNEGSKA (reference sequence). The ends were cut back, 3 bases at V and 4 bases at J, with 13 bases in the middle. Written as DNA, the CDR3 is TGCAGTGCTAGGGGGGGGGCCGGGGGAAACACCATATATTTT. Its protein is CSARGGAGGNTIYF.